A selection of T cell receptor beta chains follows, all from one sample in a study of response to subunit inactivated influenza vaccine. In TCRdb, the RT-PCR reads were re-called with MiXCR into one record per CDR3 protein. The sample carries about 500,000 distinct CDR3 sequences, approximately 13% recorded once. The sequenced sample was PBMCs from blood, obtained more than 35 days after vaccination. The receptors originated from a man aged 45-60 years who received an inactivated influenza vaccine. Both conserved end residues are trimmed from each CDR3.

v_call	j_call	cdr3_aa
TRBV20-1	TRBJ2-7	SARVRVYEQY
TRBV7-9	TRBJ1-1	ATQLGVDRNTEAF
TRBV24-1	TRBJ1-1	ATSVGSEAF
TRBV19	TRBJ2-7	AWERGTYEQY
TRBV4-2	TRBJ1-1	ASSQGPNTEAF
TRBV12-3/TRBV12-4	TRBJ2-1	ASSFQQAITYNEQF
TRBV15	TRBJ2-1	ATTPEGPSSYNEQF
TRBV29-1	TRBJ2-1	SGRGSYNEQF
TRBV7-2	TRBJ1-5	ASSPEVATHQPQH
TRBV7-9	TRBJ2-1	ASSLVGPSGHNEQF
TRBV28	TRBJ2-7	ASGGYEQY
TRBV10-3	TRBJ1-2	ATGGIGTGGSNYGYT
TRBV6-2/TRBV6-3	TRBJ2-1	ASARFANNEQF
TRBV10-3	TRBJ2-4	AISDGQGGGNIQY
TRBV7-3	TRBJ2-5	ASSYTGTETETQY
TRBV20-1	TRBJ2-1	SARDLSGYNEQF
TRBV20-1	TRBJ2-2	SVEAGAAGELF
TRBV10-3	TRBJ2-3	AISAGARTDTQY
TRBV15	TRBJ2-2	ATSRELAGGSRELF
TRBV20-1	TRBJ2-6	SARNSYSGANVLT
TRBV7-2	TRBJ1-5	ASSLSGDQPQH
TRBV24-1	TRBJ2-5	ATSGTPGTSGQTQY
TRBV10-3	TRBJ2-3	AISEFFRVVRRGTDTQY
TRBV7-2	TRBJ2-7	ASSLYGSEAYEQY